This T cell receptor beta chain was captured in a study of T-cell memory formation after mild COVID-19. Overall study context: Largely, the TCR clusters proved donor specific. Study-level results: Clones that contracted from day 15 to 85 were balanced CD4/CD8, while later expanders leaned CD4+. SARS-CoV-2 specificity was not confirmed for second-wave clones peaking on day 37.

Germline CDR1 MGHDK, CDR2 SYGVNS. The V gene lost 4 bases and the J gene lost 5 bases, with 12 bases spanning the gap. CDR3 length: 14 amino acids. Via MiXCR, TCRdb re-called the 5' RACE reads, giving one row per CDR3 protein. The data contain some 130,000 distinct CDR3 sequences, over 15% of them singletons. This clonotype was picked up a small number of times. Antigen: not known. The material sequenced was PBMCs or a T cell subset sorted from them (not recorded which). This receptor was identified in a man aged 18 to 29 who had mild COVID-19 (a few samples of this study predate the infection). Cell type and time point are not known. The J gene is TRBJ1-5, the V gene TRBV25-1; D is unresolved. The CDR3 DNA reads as TGTGCCAGCAGTGCCCGAGAGTCCGATCAGCCCCAGCATTTT. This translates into CASSARESDQPQHF.